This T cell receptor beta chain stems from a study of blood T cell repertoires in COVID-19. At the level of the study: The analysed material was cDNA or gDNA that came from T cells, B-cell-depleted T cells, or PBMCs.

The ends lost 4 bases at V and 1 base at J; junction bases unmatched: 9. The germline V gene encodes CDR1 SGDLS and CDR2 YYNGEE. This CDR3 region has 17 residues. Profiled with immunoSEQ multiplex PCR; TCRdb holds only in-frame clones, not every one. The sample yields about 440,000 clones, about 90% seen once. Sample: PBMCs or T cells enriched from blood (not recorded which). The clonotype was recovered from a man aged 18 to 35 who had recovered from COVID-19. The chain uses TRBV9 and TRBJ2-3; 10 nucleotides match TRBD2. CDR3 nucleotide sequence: TGTGCCAGCAGCCCCGCCGCCGGGACTAGCGGCACAGATACGCAGTATTTT. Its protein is CASSPAAGTSGTDTQYF.